This T cell receptor beta chain was observed in a study of blood T cell repertoires in COVID-19. Authors' methods: Nucleated cell number was recorded as an estimate derived from reference gene primer amplification. This table comes from immunoSEQ multiplex PCR, and its TCRdb copy is limited to in-frame clones, with some not included. V and J calls and clone size are copied from that table; D and trimming were computed from the DNA. The data show around 280,000 clones, nearly 90% seen once. The CDR3 spans 19 residues. Trimming at V came to 1 base and at J to 2 bases, leaving 14 bases not matched to a gene. CDR1 LGHNA and CDR2 YNFKEQ come from the germline V gene. Ages ranged from about 18 to 100 years, with residence in more than 20 US areas. Membership in each cohort depended on participant-reported clinical history.

Sequenced: PBMCs or T cells enriched from blood (not recorded which). This TCR was recovered from a woman aged 18-35 years with acute COVID-19. The chain employs TRBV4-2 and TRBJ2-5; the match to TRBD2 covers 9 bases. In nucleotides, the CDR3 is TGTGCCAGCAGCCAAGTCGAGTCGGGGCTAGCGGGGAAACAAGAGACCCAGTACTTC. It specifies CASSQVESGLAGKQETQYF.